Below, 8 T cell receptor beta chains from the same sample are listed, as sequenced in a study of blood T cell repertoires in COVID-19. Only in-frame clones appear in the TCRdb table, and some are missing; sequencing was by immunoSEQ multiplex PCR. This repertoire shows 70,000 or so clones, around 89% found once; its top ten account for 6.7%. Sequencing was performed on peripheral blood. Receptors originate from an elderly woman with active COVID-19.

This chain links TRBV3-1 (or the pseudogene TRBV3-2) with TRBJ2-1, with TRBD2 identical over 7 bases. This CDR3 region has 17 residues. J was trimmed by 4 bases and V by 0 bases; bases with no gene match: 9. Germline V CDR1 and CDR2: LGHDT, YNNKEL (reference sequence). In nucleotides, the CDR3 is TGTGCCAGCAGCCAAGATGGACCGGGAGGAGCATACAATGAGCAGTTCTTC. It codes for CASSQDGPGGAYNEQFF.

To note about this clone: This specimen includes other DNA sequences encoding the same CDR3. The V call is TRBV18, the J call TRBJ2-7; a possible D gene is TRBD2 (5 bases). The V end lost 2 bases, the J end lost 1 base, and 9 bases lay between the germline ends. The CDR3 covers 14 residues. Germline V gives CDR1 KGHSH, CDR2 LQKENI. The DNA for the CDR3 is TGTGCCAGCTCACCAGGACTTTCATCCTACGAGCAGTACTTC. This gives the protein CASSPGLSSYEQYF.

This chain connects TRBV10-3 to TRBJ2-5, with 7 bases lining up with TRBD1. After removal of 6 bases from V and 2 bases from J, the junction contained 3 bases not matched to a gene. This CDR3 has 13 residues. Germline CDR1 is ENHRY and CDR2 is SYGVKD. As DNA, the CDR3 is TGTGCCATCAGCGGACAGGCGCAAGAGACCCAGTACTTC. Amino acid sequence: CAISGQAQETQYF.

V and J are TRBV7-2 and TRBJ2-7; 13 bases are a match to TRBD2. Germline assignment: CDR1 SGHTA and CDR2 FQGNSA. Trimming took 5 bases from V and 2 from J; bases not matched to a gene: 12. The CDR3 spans 18 residues. CDR3 sequence reads: CASSPAGGLAGDAYEQYF. The DNA for the CDR3 is TGTGCCAGCAGCCCCGCAGGCGGACTAGCGGGAGACGCCTACGAGCAGTACTTC.

This chain connects TRBV5-6 to TRBJ1-2; 7 bases align to TRBD1. J lost 4 bases, V lost 2 bases, and 20 bases had no gene match. The CDR3 is made up of 19 amino acids. From germline, CDR1 is SGHDT and CDR2 YYEEEE. The CDR3 coding sequence is TGTGCCAGCAGCTTATACGTCGGGACAGCAGTCCAATTATTCTATGGCTACACCTTC. Translated, it gives CASSLYVGTAVQLFYGYTF.

V gene TRBV9 combines with J gene TRBJ2-1; 13 bases agree with TRBD2. The ends lost 3 bases at V and 7 bases at J; junction bases unmatched: 7. The CDR3 totals 16 residues. The germline gives CDR1 SGDLS, CDR2 YYNGEE. CDR3 amino acids: CASSALTSGRRNEQFF. In nucleotides, the CDR3 is TGTGCCAGCAGCGCCTTGACTAGCGGGAGGCGGAATGAGCAGTTCTTC.

The gene calls are TRBV18 and TRBJ2-7; 12 nucleotides line up with TRBD2. This CDR3 is 15 amino acids long. The trim removed 3 bases at V and 7 bases at J, leaving 7 bases unmatched. Germline CDR1 reads KGHSH; CDR2 reads LQKENI. The CDR3 DNA sequence: TGTGCCAGCTCACCTTCCGGGACTAGCGGGCAAGAGCAGTACTTC. Translation: CASSPSGTSGQEQYF.

V usage is TRBV7-6 and J usage is TRBJ2-1; possibly TRBD1 for D (6 bases). Germline V gene data show CDR1 as SGHVS and CDR2 as FNYEAQ. This CDR3 comprises 15 residues. The V end lost 1 base, the J end lost 8 bases, and 15 bases lay between the germline ends. As DNA, the CDR3 is TGTGCCAGCAGCTTAGGGGAGCTGGGGGCCGATGAGCAGTTCTTC. This gives the protein CASSLGELGADEQFF.